The 16 T cell receptor beta chains below all came from one sample that was sequenced in a study of blood T cells in healthy people across ages. Primers used in a second PCR of roughly 7 to 12 cycles were a sample-barcoded 5' primer and a J-beta primer mix. TCRdb itself ran the 5' RACE reads through MiXCR, one entry per CDR3 protein. The table has about a million distinct CDR3 sequences, roughly 51% seen once; the top ten hold over 20%. Material for sequencing was blood. These receptors were taken from a woman in her fifties or sixties in good health.

The gene calls are TRBV7-2 and TRBJ1-2; D is possibly TRBD1 (5 bases). In germline, CDR1 is SGHTA, CDR2 FQGNSA. V was pared by 2 bases and J by 1 base, with 14 bases between. The CDR3 runs to 16 residues. The CDR3 reads CASSLSRVINNYGYTF. CDR3 bases: TGTGCCAGCAGCTTATCCAGGGTCATCAATAACTATGGCTACACCTTC. The full variable domain, its missing parts supplied by reference TRBV7-2 and TRBJ1-2, is GAGVSQSPSNKVTEKGKDVELRCDPISGHTALYWYRQSLGQGLEFLIYFQGNSAPDKSGLPSDRFSAERTGGSVSTLTIQRTQQEDSAVYLCASSLSRVINNYGYTFGSGTRLTVV.

This clonotype has a handful of counts. V gene TRBV7-9 combines with J gene TRBJ2-7, with 10 bases matching TRBD1. The CDR3 spans 16 residues. Germline loops: CDR1 SEHNR, CDR2 FQNEAQ (reference sequence). Losses at the gene ends were 0 bases for V and 0 bases for J; bases not matched to a gene: 2. CDR3 sequence: CASSLAGTGDSYEQYF. The DNA of the CDR3 is TGTGCCAGCAGCTTAGCGGGGACAGGGGACTCCTACGAGCAGTACTTC.

A few counts support this clonotype. The chain has TRBV20-1 and TRBJ2-7; the D is unclear. Germline V gene lookup returns CDR1 DFQATT and CDR2 SNEGSKA (reference sequence). CDR3 length: 14 residues. V was pared by 0 bases and J by 5 bases, with 14 bases between. The CDR3 here is CSARDRLVEHEQYF. The CDR3 coding sequence is TGCAGTGCTAGAGATCGCCTAGTCGAGCACGAGCAGTACTTC.

This chain uses TRBV7-3 with TRBJ2-3; TRBD2 might be the D (6 bases). V was trimmed by 6 bases and J by 9 bases, leaving 22 bases between them. Germline loops: CDR1 SGHTA, CDR2 FQGTGA. This CDR3 has 15 amino acids. The chain's CDR3 is CASREFAGYLGTQYF. The CDR3 nucleotides read TGTGCCAGCAGGGAGTTTGCGGGATACTTAGGCACGCAGTATTTT.

J is TRBJ2-3 and V is TRBV6-1; tentative D call: TRBD2 (5 bases). Trimming took 4 bases from V and 3 from J, leaving 11 bases between them. The CDR3 has 14 amino acids. Germline V gene data show CDR1 as MNHNS and CDR2 as SASEGT. The chain's CDR3 is CASSVVRRTDTQYF. The CDR3 coding sequence is TGTGCCAGCAGTGTGGTTCGGAGGACAGATACGCAGTATTTT.

The chain couples TRBV12-3 or TRBV12-4 to TRBJ2-1; D is possibly TRBD2 (5 bases). The length of the CDR3 is 14 residues. V was cut by 2 bases and J by 8 bases, with 13 bases left in between. CDR3 coding DNA: TGTGCCAGCAGTTTATCGGGATTATGGGATGAGCAGTTCTTC. This codes for CASSLSGLWDEQFF.

The sample holds a few counts of this clonotype. The V gene is TRBV2, the J gene TRBJ1-5, with D hard to call. Germline CDR1 SNHLY, CDR2 FYNNEI. V was pared by 6 bases and J by 4 bases, with 10 bases between. This CDR3 has 13 residues. CDR3 sequence reads: CASRRERNQPQHF. The CDR3 nucleotides read TGTGCCAGCAGGAGGGAACGGAATCAGCCCCAGCATTTT.

This clonotype was detected only a few times. The gene calls are TRBV12-3 or TRBV12-4 and TRBJ2-7; D is possibly TRBD1 (6 bases). V lost 2 bases and J lost 2, with 10 bases in between. This CDR3 has 14 residues. This CDR3 is CASSLTGIPYEQYF. CDR3 bases: TGTGCCAGCAGTTTAACAGGGATCCCCTACGAGCAGTACTTC.

V gene TRBV5-1 combines with J gene TRBJ2-5; possibly TRBD2 for D (6 bases). The CDR3 runs to 15 residues. Looked up from germline, CDR1 is SGHRS and CDR2 is YFSETQ. Trimming pared 3 bases from V and 5 bases from J, leaving 17 bases between. CDR3 amino acids: CASSWGLISEETQYF. The CDR3 DNA sequence: TGCGCCAGCAGCTGGGGACTCATATCAGAGGAGACCCAGTACTTC. Complete variable domain (other parts from reference TRBV5-1 and TRBJ2-5): KAGVTQTPRYLIKTRGQQVTLSCSPISGHRSVSWYQQTPGQGLQFLFEYFSETQRNKGNFPGRFSGRQFSNSRSEMNVSTLELGDSALYLCASSWGLISEETQYFGPGTRLLVL.

The table lists this clonotype with a few counts. The chain has TRBV2 and TRBJ2-7, with D tentatively TRBD1 or TRBD2 (5 bases each). Germline lookup yields CDR1 SNHLY and CDR2 FYNNEI. V was shortened by 3 bases and J by 3 bases, with 15 bases between the two germline ends. The CDR3 extends over 15 amino acids. CDR3 nucleotide sequence: TGTGCCAGCAGTGAGTTAGCTCTGGGGGTCTACGAGCAGTACTTC. The encoded protein is CASSELALGVYEQYF.

The chain is built from TRBV12-3 or TRBV12-4 and TRBJ1-1; unclear D gene. V lost 3 bases and J lost 7, with 9 bases in between. The CDR3 runs to 12 residues. CDR3 amino acids: CASSLEFYEAFF. In nucleotides, the CDR3 is TGTGCCAGCAGTTTGGAATTCTATGAAGCTTTCTTT.

This clonotype turned up a few times. In DNA, the CDR3 is TGTGCCAGCAGCTTAGATTGGACTAGCGGGACTAGCACAGATACGCAGTATTTT. The encoded protein is CASSLDWTSGTSTDTQYF. V is TRBV7-2 and J is TRBJ2-3, with 12 bases matching TRBD2. Germline CDR1 and CDR2: SGHTA and FQGNSA. CDR3 length equals 18 residues. V shed 1 base and J 0 bases; nucleotides not matched to a gene: 5.

This chain connects TRBV7-2 to TRBJ1-5; D not certain. Germline loops: CDR1 SGHTA, CDR2 FQGNSA. The germline V and J ends were trimmed by 7 bases and 7 bases, with 14 bases remaining between them. This CDR3 contains 13 residues. The CDR3 sequence is CASTEWAGQPQHF. CDR3 DNA: TGTGCCAGCACCGAGTGGGCCGGGCAGCCCCAGCATTTT.

This clonotype appeared a few times. J is TRBJ1-2 and V is TRBV6-5, with TRBD1 identical over 7 bases. Per the germline V gene, CDR1 is MNHEY and CDR2 is SVGAGI. This CDR3 is built from 11 residues. The trim removed 5 bases at V and 10 bases at J, leaving 4 bases unmatched. The CDR3 DNA reads as TGTGCCAGCAGTACACAGGGGCACTACACCTTC. Its translation: CASSTQGHYTF.

The rearrangement uses TRBV4-2 and TRBJ2-3; tentatively, D is TRBD1 (5 bases). Germline CDR1 LGHNA, CDR2 YNFKEQ. Deletions cut 11 bases from V and 1 base from J, with 13 bases between. This CDR3 is built from 13 residues. CDR3 DNA sequence: TGTGCCGTAGGGGAAAGGGGCACAGATACGCAGTATTTT. Translating gives CAVGERGTDTQYF.

The chain employs TRBV28 and TRBJ1-5, with D uncertain. Trimming removed 5 bases at V and 11 bases at J, with 22 bases between. Germline CDR1 reads MDHEN; CDR2 reads SYDVKM. The CDR3 has 15 residues. CDR3 sequence reads: CASSTTTGQGQAQHF. DNA of the CDR3: TGTGCCAGCAGTACAACGACGGGCCAAGGGCAAGCCCAGCATTTT. Full variable domain (missing parts from reference TRBV28 and TRBJ1-5): DVKVTQSSRYLVKRTGEKVFLECVQDMDHENMFWYRQDPGLGLRLIYFSYDVKMKEKGDIPEGYSVSREKKERFSLILESASTNQTSMYLCASSTTTGQGQAQHFGDGTRLSIL.